This TCR beta chain was captured in a study of shared clonotypes between healthy human individuals. Naive CD8 cells lacked CD45RO and underwent positive selection for CCR7, leaving out terminally differentiated effector memory CD45RA+ cells. Generated by immunoSEQ multiplex PCR, the TCRdb table keeps only in-frame clones and is missing some. The sample lists just over 2,000,000 clones; about 95% were seen once. The sample consisted of naive CD8+ T cells sorted from blood. The sequence was collected from a man aged 18-30 years in good health.

The CDR3 region has the DNA TGTGCCAGCAGCTTGGAAGCGGCGGGGGGCTACTATGGCTACACCTTC. It codes for CASSLEAAGGYYGYTF. The genes are TRBV5-6 and TRBJ1-2; D might be TRBD1 (6 bases). The CDR3 consists of 16 residues. Germline V lookup: CDR1 SGHDT, CDR2 YYEEEE. Trimming left V 0 bases short and J 3 bases short, with 15 bases between.